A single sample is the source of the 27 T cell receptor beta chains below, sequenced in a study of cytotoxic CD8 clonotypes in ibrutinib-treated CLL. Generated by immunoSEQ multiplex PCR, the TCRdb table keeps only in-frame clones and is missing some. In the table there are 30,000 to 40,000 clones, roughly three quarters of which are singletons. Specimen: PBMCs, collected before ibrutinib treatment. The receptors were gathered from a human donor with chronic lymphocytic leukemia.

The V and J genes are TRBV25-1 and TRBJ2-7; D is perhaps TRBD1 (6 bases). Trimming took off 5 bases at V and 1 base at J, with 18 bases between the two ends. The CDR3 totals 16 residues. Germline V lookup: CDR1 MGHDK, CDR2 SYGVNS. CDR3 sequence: CASSPREGGGSYEQYF. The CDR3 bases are TGTGCCAGCAGTCCCCGCGAAGGGGGTGGTTCCTACGAGCAGTACTTC.

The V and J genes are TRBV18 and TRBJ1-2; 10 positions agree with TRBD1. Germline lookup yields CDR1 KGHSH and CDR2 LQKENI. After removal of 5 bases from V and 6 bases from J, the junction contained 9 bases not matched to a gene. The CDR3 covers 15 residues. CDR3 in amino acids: CASSSTGTGVNGYTF. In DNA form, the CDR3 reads TGTGCCAGCTCATCGACCGGGACAGGGGTGAATGGCTACACCTTC.

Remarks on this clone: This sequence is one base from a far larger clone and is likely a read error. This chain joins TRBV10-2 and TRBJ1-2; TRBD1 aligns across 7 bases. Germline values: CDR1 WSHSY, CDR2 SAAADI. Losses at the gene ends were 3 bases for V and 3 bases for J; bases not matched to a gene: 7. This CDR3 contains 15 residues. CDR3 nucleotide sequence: TGCGCCAGCAGTGACGTGGCAGGGGGGGACTATGGCTACACCTTC. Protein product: CASSDVAGGDYGYTF.

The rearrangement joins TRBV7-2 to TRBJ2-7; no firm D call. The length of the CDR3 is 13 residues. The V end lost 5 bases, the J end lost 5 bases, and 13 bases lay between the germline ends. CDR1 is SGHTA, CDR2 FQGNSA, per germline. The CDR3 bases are TGTGCCAGCAGCCAAGGCCGGGTTAACGAGCAGTACTTC. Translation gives CASSQGRVNEQYF.

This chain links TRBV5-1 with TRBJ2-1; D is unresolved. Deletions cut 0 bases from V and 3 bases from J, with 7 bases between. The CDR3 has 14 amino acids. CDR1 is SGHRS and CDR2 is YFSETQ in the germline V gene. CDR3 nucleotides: TGCGCCAGCAGCTTGGGACGGATCTACAATGAGCAGTTCTTC. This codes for CASSLGRIYNEQFF.

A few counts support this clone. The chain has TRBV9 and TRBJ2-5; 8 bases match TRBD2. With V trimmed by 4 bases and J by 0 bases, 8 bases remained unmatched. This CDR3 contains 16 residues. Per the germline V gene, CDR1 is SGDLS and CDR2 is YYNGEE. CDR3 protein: CASSPSPGGYQETQYF. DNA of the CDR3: TGTGCCAGCAGCCCAAGTCCGGGGGGGTACCAAGAGACCCAGTACTTC. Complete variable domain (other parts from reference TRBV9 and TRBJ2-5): DSGVTQTPKHLITATGQRVTLRCSPRSGDLSVYWYQQSLDQGLQFLIQYYNGEERAKGNILERFSAQQFPDLHSELNLSSLELGDSALYFCASSPSPGGYQETQYFGPGTRLLVL.

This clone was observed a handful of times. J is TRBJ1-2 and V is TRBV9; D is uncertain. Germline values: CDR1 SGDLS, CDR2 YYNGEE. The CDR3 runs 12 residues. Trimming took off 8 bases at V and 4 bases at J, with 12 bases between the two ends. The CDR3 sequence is CASGDPVYGYTF. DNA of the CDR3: TGTGCCAGTGGGGATCCCGTCTATGGCTACACCTTC.

For the CDR3, the DNA is TGTGCCAGCAGTGCGACTGGCGCCTCCTACGAGCAGTACTTC. It codes for CASSATGASYEQYF. The genes are TRBV25-1 and TRBJ2-7; D is uncertain. This CDR3 is built from 14 residues. Looked up from germline, CDR1 is MGHDK and CDR2 is SYGVNS. V was clipped by 4 bases and J by 0 bases, with 10 bases between them.

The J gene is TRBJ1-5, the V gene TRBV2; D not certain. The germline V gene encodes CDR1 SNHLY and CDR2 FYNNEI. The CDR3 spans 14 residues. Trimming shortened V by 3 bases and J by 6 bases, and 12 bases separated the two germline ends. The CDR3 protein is CASSDSTKFQPQHF. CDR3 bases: TGTGCCAGCAGTGACTCTACTAAGTTTCAGCCCCAGCATTTT.

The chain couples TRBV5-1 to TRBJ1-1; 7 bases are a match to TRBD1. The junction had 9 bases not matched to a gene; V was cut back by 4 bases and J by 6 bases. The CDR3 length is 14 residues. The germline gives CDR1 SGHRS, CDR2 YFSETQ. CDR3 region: CASSGGTVLAEAFF. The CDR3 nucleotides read TGCGCCAGCAGCGGGGGGACAGTCTTAGCTGAAGCTTTCTTT. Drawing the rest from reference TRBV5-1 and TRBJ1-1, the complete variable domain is KAGVTQTPRYLIKTRGQQVTLSCSPISGHRSVSWYQQTPGQGLQFLFEYFSETQRNKGNFPGRFSGRQFSNSRSEMNVSTLELGDSALYLCASSGGTVLAEAFFGQGTRLTVV.

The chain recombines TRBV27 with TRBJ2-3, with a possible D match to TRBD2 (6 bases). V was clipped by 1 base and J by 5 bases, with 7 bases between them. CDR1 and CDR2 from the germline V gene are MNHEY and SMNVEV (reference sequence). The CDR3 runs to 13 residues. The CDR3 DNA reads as TGTGCCAGCAGTTTATGGGGGGAAGATACGCAGTATTTT. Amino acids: CASSLWGEDTQYF.

The CDR3 sequence: CASSWTISGNTIYF. In DNA, the CDR3 is TGTGCCAGCAGTTGGACAATATCTGGAAACACCATATATTTT. The J gene is TRBJ1-3, the V gene TRBV6-6; D may be TRBD1 (5 bases). Trimming stripped 4 bases from V and 1 base from J, with 8 bases between. There are 14 residues in the CDR3. CDR1 is MNHNY and CDR2 is SVGAGI in the germline V gene (reference sequence).

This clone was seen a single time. Here the CDR3 DNA reads TGCACCAGCAGCCCGGCACGGGAGACCCAGTACTTC. Amino acid sequence: CTSSPARETQYF. The chain employs TRBV1 and TRBJ2-5. TRBV1 has pseudogene status. CDR3 size: 12 residues.

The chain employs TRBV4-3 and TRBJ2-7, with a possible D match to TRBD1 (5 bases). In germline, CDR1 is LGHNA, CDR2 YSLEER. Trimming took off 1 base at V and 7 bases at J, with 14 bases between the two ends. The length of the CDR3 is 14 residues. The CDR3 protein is CASSQGRELPEQYF. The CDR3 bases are TGCGCCAGCAGCCAAGGCAGGGAACTGCCGGAGCAGTACTTC.

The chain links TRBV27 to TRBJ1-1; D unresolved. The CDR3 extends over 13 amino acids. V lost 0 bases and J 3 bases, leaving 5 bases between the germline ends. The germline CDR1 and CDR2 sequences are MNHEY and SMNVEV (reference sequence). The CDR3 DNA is TGTGCCAGCAGTTTATCTGGGTACACTGAAGCTTTCTTT. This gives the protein CASSLSGYTEAFF.

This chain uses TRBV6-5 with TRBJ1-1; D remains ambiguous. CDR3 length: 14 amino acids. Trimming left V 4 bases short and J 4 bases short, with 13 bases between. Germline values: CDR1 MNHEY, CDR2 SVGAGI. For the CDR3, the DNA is TGTGCCAGCAGTTCTCGGACGGGCCCCACTGAAGCTTTCTTT. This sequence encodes CASSSRTGPTEAFF.

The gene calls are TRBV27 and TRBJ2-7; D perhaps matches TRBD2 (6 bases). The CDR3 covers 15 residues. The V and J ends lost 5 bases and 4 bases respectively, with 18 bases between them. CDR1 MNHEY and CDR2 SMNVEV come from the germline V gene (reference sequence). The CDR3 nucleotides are TGTGCCAGCAGTAGCAGGGACTTTCGAAATTACGAGCAGTACTTC. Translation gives CASSSRDFRNYEQYF.

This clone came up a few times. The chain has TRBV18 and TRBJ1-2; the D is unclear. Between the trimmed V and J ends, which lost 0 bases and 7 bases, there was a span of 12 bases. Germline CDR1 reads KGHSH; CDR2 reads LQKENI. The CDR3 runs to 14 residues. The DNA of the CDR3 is TGTGCCAGCTCACCACCGAACGGCGCTGGTGGCTACACCTTC. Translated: CASSPPNGAGGYTF.

Here the CDR3 DNA reads TGTGCCACCAGCAGGGGGCTTGGGGGCTACAATGAGCAGTTCTTC. It is translated as CATSRGLGGYNEQFF. The chain uses TRBV15 and TRBJ2-1; D possibly matches TRBD1 or TRBD2 (5 bases each). CDR1 LNHNV and CDR2 YYDKDF come from the germline V gene (reference sequence). The CDR3 runs to 15 residues. The V and J ends lost 3 bases and 3 bases respectively, with 12 bases between them. Filled out from reference TRBV15 and TRBJ2-1, the complete variable domain reads DAMVIQNPRYQVTQFGKPVTLSCSQTLNHNVMYWYQQKSSQAPKLLFHYYDKDFNNEADTPDNFQSRRPNTSFCFLDIRSPGLGDTAMYLCATSRGLGGYNEQFFGPGTRLTVL.

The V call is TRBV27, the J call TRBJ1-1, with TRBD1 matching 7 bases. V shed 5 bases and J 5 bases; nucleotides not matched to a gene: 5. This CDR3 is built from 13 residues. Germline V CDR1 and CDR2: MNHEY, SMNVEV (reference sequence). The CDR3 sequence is CASSGDSGTEAFF. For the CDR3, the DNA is TGTGCCAGCAGTGGGGACAGTGGGACTGAAGCTTTCTTT.

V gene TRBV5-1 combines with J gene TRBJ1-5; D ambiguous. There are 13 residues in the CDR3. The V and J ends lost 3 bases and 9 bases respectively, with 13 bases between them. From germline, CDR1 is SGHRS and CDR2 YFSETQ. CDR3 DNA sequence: TGCGCCAGCAGCTCGGCAGGCTTCGGGCCCCAGCATTTT. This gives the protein CASSSAGFGPQHF. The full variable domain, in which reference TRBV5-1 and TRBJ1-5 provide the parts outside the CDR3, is KAGVTQTPRYLIKTRGQQVTLSCSPISGHRSVSWYQQTPGQGLQFLFEYFSETQRNKGNFPGRFSGRQFSNSRSEMNVSTLELGDSALYLCASSSAGFGPQHFGDGTRLSIL.

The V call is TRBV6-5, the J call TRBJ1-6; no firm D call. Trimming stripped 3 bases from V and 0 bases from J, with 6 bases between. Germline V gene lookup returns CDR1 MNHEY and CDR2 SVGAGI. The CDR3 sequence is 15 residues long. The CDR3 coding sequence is TGTGCCAGCAGTTATGGGAACTCCTATAATTCACCCCTCCACTTT. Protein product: CASSYGNSYNSPLHF.

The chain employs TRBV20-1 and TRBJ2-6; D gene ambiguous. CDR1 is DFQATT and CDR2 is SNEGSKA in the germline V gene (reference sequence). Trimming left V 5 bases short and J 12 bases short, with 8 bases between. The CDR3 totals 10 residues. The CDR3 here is CSAQDGVLTF. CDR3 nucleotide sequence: TGCAGTGCTCAGGACGGCGTCCTGACTTTC.

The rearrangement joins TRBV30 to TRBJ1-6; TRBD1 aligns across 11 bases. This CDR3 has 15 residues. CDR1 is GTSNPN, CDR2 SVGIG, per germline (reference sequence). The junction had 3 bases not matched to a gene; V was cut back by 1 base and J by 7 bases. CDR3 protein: CAWSGGQGGNSPLHF. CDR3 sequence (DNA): TGTGCCTGGAGTGGGGGACAGGGGGGAAATTCACCCCTCCACTTT. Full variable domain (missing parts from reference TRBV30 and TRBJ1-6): SQTIHQWPATLVQPVGSPLSLECTVEGTSNPNLYWYRQAAGRGLQLLFYSVGIGQISSEVPQNLSASRPQDRQFILSSKKLLLSDSGFYLCAWSGGQGGNSPLHFGNGTRLTVT.

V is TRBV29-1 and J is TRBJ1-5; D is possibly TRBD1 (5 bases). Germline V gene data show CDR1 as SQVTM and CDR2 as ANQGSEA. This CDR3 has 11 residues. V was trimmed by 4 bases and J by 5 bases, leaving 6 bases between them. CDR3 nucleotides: TGCAGCGTTGGAGGGGATCAGCCCCAGCATTTT. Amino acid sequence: CSVGGDQPQHF.

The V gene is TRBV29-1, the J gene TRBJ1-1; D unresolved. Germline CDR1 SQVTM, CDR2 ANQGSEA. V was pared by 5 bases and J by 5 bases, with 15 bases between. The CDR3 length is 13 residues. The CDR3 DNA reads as TGCAGCGTTAAGCGGGAATTGGCGACTGAAGCTTTCTTT. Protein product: CSVKRELATEAFF.

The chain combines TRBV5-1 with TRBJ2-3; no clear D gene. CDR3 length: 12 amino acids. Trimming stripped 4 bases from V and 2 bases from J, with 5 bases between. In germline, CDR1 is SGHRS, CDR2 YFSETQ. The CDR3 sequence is CASSPNTDTQYF. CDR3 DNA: TGCGCCAGCAGCCCTAACACAGATACGCAGTATTTT. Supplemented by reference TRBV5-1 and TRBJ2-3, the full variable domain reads KAGVTQTPRYLIKTRGQQVTLSCSPISGHRSVSWYQQTPGQGLQFLFEYFSETQRNKGNFPGRFSGRQFSNSRSEMNVSTLELGDSALYLCASSPNTDTQYFGPGTRLTVL.